Listed below are T cell receptor beta chains from one sample, sequenced in a study of T cell responses to AZD1222 COVID-19 vaccine. This table comes from immunoSEQ multiplex PCR, and its TCRdb copy is limited to in-frame clones, with some not included. Counted here are 65,000 to 95,000 clones, approximately 85% occurring once; the ten biggest clones make up 10%. Here the sequenced sample was peripheral blood, taken 28 days after the second AZD1222 dose. These TCRs come from an adult who received the AZD1222 COVID-19 vaccine. Each CDR3 is given with its conserved first and last residue. The order of the fields is CDR3 protein, J gene, V gene.

CDR3aa: CASSDGRNQPQHF; j_gene: TRBJ1-5; v_gene: TRBV11-2
CDR3aa: CASSEKRGGLGYTF; j_gene: TRBJ1-2; v_gene: TRBV2
CDR3aa: CSASGRNEKLFF; j_gene: TRBJ1-4; v_gene: TRBV20-1
CDR3aa: CASRVSGGYEQYF; j_gene: TRBJ2-7; v_gene: TRBV6-5
CDR3aa: CASSIGGDMNTEAFF; j_gene: TRBJ1-1; v_gene: TRBV19
CDR3aa: CASRPGTGKRTQYF; j_gene: TRBJ2-5; v_gene: TRBV6-5
CDR3aa: CASSEGPGQETQYF; j_gene: TRBJ2-5; v_gene: TRBV6-1
CDR3aa: CATSDSSGLNTIYF; j_gene: TRBJ1-3; v_gene: TRBV24-1
CDR3aa: CASSPRGKTGAYGYTF; j_gene: TRBJ1-2; v_gene: TRBV14
CDR3aa: CRSDRGETQYF; j_gene: TRBJ2-5; v_gene: TRBV20-1
CDR3aa: CASSATSGGTLAKNIQYF; j_gene: TRBJ2-4; v_gene: TRBV7-9
CDR3aa: CASSLETGPNEKLFF; j_gene: TRBJ1-4; v_gene: TRBV7-9
CDR3aa: CASSLERLGEQFF; j_gene: TRBJ2-1; v_gene: TRBV5-1
CDR3aa: CASSPRYNEQFF; j_gene: TRBJ2-1; v_gene: TRBV5-6
CDR3aa: CSASSRGLTGELFF; j_gene: TRBJ2-2; v_gene: TRBV20-1
CDR3aa: CASSVQGVVGNTIYF; j_gene: TRBJ1-3; v_gene: TRBV4-1
CDR3aa: CASSYNRGSMNTEAFF; j_gene: TRBJ1-1; v_gene: TRBV19
CDR3aa: CGNSGRSSGNTIYF; j_gene: TRBJ1-3; v_gene: TRBV13